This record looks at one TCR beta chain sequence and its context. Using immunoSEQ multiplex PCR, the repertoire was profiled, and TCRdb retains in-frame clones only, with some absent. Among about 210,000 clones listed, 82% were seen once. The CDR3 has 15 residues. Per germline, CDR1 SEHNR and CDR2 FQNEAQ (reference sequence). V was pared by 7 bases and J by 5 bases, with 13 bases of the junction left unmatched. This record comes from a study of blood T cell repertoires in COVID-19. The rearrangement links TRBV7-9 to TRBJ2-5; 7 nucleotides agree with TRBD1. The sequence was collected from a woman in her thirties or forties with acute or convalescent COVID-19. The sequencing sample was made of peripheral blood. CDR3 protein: CASKADHRGRETQYF. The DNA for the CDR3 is TGTGCCAGCAAAGCTGATCACAGGGGCAGGGAGACCCAGTACTTC.